Shown below are 12 T cell receptor beta chains from a single sample sequenced in a study of T-cell memory formation after mild COVID-19. A single record per CDR3 protein comes from TCRdb applying MiXCR to the 5' RACE reads. The sample yields 150,000 or so distinct CDR3 sequences, roughly 12% seen once. The sequencing sample was made of PBMCs or a T cell subset sorted from them (not recorded which). Receptors originate from a man younger than 30 who had mild COVID-19 (a few samples of this study predate the infection). Cell type and time point are not known.

This clonotype was seen a handful of times. The chain recombines TRBV7-2 with TRBJ1-2; maybe TRBD1 (5 bases). This CDR3 region has 12 residues. From germline, CDR1 is SGHTA and CDR2 FQGNSA. The germline V and J ends were trimmed by 5 bases and 8 bases, with 12 bases remaining between them. The CDR3 nucleotides are TGTGCCAGCAGCCAACAGGCCTTCGGCTACACCTTC. Protein sequence: CASSQQAFGYTF.

The V gene is TRBV9, the J gene TRBJ2-1; 9 bases map to TRBD1. Germline CDR1 reads SGDLS; CDR2 reads YYNGEE. There are 15 residues in the CDR3. Trimming at V came to 3 bases and at J to 8 bases, leaving 9 bases not matched to a gene. CDR3 nucleotides: TGTGCCAGCAGCGATTCGACAGGGGGTTTGTATGAGCAGTTCTTC. Translating gives CASSDSTGGLYEQFF.

This clonotype came up a few times. The V call is TRBV10-3, the J call TRBJ1-6, with TRBD1 matching 7 bases. Germline values: CDR1 ENHRY, CDR2 SYGVKD. The V gene end was trimmed by 11 bases and the J gene end by 6 bases; junction bases not matched to a gene: 7. The CDR3 is 13 amino acids. The CDR3 spells CAATRDSNSPLHF. The CDR3 DNA reads as TGTGCCGCCACCCGGGACAGTAATTCACCCCTCCACTTT.

The chain is built from TRBV19 and TRBJ1-1, with D perhaps TRBD1 (6 bases). The CDR3 is made up of 17 amino acids. From germline, CDR1 is LNHDA and CDR2 SQIVND (reference sequence). V lost 7 bases to trimming and J lost 0 bases, with 21 bases between them. CDR3 coding DNA: TGTGCCAGTATCGGGGGCAGCTACCACCGCATGAACACTGAAGCTTTCTTT. Translating it yields CASIGGSYHRMNTEAFF.

This clonotype showed up many times. V gene TRBV5-1 combines with J gene TRBJ2-7; D not resolved. V shed 4 bases and J shed 3 bases, with 5 bases lying between them. This CDR3 comprises 11 residues. Germline assignment: CDR1 SGHRS and CDR2 YFSETQ. The CDR3 region is CASSLNYEQYF. Here the CDR3 DNA reads TGCGCCAGCAGCCTCAACTACGAGCAGTACTTC.

The rearrangement uses TRBV2 and TRBJ1-4, with D hard to call. The V gene lost 5 bases and the J gene lost 7 bases, with 8 bases spanning the gap. Per germline, CDR1 SNHLY and CDR2 FYNNEI. The CDR3 contains 12 residues. CDR3 DNA: TGTGCCAGCAGTTACGGGAGTGAAAAACTGTTTTTT. This sequence encodes CASSYGSEKLFF.

This clonotype was seen ten or more times. V is TRBV12-3 or TRBV12-4 and J is TRBJ2-2; the D is unclear. Deletions cut 3 bases from V and 1 base from J, with 6 bases between. The CDR3 consists of 14 residues. The CDR3 DNA sequence: TGTGCCAGCAGTTTTGTGATGAACACCGGGGAGCTGTTTTTT. Encoded protein: CASSFVMNTGELFF.

This clonotype showed up just a few times. The chain links TRBV12-3 or TRBV12-4 to TRBJ2-7; 10 nucleotides match TRBD2. After removal of 3 bases from V and 5 bases from J, the junction contained 7 bases not matched to a gene. This CDR3 is 15 amino acids long. This CDR3 is CASSFRAGGSHEQYF. The CDR3 nucleotides read TGTGCCAGCAGTTTTCGAGCGGGGGGGTCCCACGAGCAGTACTTC.

This clonotype was counted a few times. V usage is TRBV6-1 and J usage is TRBJ2-3, with unresolved D. V lost 0 bases and J lost 1, with 5 bases in between. Germline CDR1 MNHNS, CDR2 SASEGT. CDR3 length: 14 residues. In nucleotides, the CDR3 is TGTGCCAGCAGTGAAGCTCCTCGCACAGATACGCAGTATTTT. The encoded protein is CASSEAPRTDTQYF.

Only a few counts were recorded for this clonotype. V gene TRBV5-1 combines with J gene TRBJ2-3, with D possibly TRBD1 on 5 matching bases. Germline V gene data show CDR1 as SGHRS and CDR2 as YFSETQ. The CDR3 covers 15 residues. V dropped 1 base and J dropped 0 bases, with 9 bases sitting between them. The CDR3 protein is CASSLYQGSTDTQYF. The DNA for the CDR3 is TGCGCCAGCAGCTTGTACCAGGGTAGCACAGATACGCAGTATTTT.

J is TRBJ1-2 and V is TRBV7-2; D remains unclear. V shed 5 bases and J shed 6 bases, with 10 bases lying between them. Looked up from germline, CDR1 is SGHTA and CDR2 is FQGNSA. The CDR3 runs 12 residues. The CDR3 nucleotides read TGTGCCAGCAGCGCCGGGGTGGATGGCTACACCTTC. This encodes CASSAGVDGYTF. The full variable domain, in which reference TRBV7-2 and TRBJ1-2 provide the parts outside the CDR3, is GAGVSQSPSNKVTEKGKDVELRCDPISGHTALYWYRQSLGQGLEFLIYFQGNSAPDKSGLPSDRFSAERTGGSVSTLTIQRTQQEDSAVYLCASSAGVDGYTFGSGTRLTVV.

This clonotype was detected a few times. The chain couples TRBV29-1 to TRBJ1-3; no clear D gene. The CDR3 runs to 14 residues. V shed 4 bases and J shed 0 bases, with 10 bases lying between them. Per the germline V gene, CDR1 is SQVTM and CDR2 is ANQGSEA. The CDR3 sequence is CSVGVGGSGNTIYF. CDR3 sequence (DNA): TGCAGCGTTGGGGTCGGAGGCTCTGGAAACACCATATATTTT. The complete variable domain, with remaining parts taken from reference TRBV29-1 and TRBJ1-3, reads SAVISQKPSRDICQRGTSLTIQCQVDSQVTMMFWYRQQPGQSLTLIATANQGSEATYESGFVIDKFPISRPNLTFSTLTVSNMSPEDSSIYLCSVGVGGSGNTIYFGEGSWLTVV.